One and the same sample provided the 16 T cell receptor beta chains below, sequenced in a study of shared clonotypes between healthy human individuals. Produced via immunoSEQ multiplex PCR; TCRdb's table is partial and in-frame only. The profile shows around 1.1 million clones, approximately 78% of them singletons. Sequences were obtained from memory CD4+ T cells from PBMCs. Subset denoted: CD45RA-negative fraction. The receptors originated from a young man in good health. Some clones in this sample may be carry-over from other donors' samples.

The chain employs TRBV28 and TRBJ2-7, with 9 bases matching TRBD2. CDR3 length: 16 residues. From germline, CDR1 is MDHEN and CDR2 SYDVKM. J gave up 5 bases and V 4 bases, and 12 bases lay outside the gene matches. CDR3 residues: CASSSDSGTSNHEQYF. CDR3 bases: TGTGCCAGCAGTTCCGATTCAGGGACTAGCAACCACGAGCAGTACTTC.

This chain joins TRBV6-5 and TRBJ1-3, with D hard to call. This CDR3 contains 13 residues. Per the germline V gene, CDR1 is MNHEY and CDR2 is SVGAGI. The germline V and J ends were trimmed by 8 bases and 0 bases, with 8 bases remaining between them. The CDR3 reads CASRGPSGNTIYF. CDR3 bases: TGTGCCAGCCGTGGCCCCTCTGGAAACACCATATATTTT.

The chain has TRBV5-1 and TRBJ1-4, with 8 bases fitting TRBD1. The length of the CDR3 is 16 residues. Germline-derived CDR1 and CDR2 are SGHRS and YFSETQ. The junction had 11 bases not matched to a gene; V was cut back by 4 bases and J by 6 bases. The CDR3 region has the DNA TGCGCCAGCAGCCCGGGATGGACAGGGCGAGATGAAAAACTGTTTTTT. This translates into CASSPGWTGRDEKLFF.

Here the CDR3 DNA reads TGCAGTCCAGATACGCAGTATTTT. It yields the protein CSPDTQYF. The rearrangement joins TRBV20-1 to TRBJ2-3, with D unresolved. Trimming shortened V by 8 bases and J by 4 bases, and 1 base separated the two germline ends. Germline V gene data show CDR1 as DFQATT and CDR2 as SNEGSKA (reference sequence). CDR3 size: 8 residues.

CDR3 amino acids: CASSLNRYYNEQYF. The CDR3, as DNA: TGTGCCAGCAGTCTAAACAGGTACTACAACGAGCAGTACTTC. The chain joins TRBV6-5 to TRBJ2-7; D might be TRBD1 (5 bases). The V gene's germline CDR1 is MNHEY and CDR2 SVGAGI. Trimming removed 5 bases at V and 5 bases at J, with 16 bases between. This CDR3 has 14 residues.

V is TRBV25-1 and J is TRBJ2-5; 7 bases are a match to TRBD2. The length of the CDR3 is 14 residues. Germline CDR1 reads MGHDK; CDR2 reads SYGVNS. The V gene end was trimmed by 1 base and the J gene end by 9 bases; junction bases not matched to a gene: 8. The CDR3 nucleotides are TGTGCCAGCAGTGAATCGGGTCGGGGGGTGGCCCAGTACTTC. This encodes CASSESGRGVAQYF.

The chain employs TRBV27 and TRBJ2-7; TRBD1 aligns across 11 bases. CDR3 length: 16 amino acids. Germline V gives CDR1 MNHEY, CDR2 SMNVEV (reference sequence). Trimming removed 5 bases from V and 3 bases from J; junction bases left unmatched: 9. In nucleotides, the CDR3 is TGTGCCAGCAGTCGATTAACCGGGACAGGGGGCTACGAGCAGTACTTC. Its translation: CASSRLTGTGGYEQYF.

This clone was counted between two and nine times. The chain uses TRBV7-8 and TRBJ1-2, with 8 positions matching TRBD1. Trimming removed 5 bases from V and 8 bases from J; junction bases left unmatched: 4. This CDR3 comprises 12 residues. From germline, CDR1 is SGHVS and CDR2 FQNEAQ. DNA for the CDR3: TGTGCCAGCAGCCCGACAGGGGCCGGCTACACCTTC. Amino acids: CASSPTGAGYTF.

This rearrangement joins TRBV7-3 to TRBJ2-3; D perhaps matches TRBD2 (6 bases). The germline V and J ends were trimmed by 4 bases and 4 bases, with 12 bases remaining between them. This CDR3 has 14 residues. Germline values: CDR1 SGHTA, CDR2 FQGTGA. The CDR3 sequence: CASSSYGGSDTQYF. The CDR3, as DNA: TGTGCCAGCAGCTCCTATGGAGGGTCAGATACGCAGTATTTT.

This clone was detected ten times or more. The CDR3 sequence is CASRSRLAGATGELFF. DNA of the CDR3: TGTGCAAGTCGCTCAAGACTAGCGGGGGCCACCGGGGAGCTGTTTTTT. The rearrangement joins TRBV12-2 to TRBJ2-2; the table's D call TRBD2 went unverified against the DNA. TRBV12-2 is a documented pseudogene. CDR3 length equals 16 residues.

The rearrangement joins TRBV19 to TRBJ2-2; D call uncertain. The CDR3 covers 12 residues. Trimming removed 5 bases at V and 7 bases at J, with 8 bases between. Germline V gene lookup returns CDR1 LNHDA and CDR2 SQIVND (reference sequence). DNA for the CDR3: TGTGCCAGTAGTGTAATCTACGGGGAGCTGTTTTTT. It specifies CASSVIYGELFF.

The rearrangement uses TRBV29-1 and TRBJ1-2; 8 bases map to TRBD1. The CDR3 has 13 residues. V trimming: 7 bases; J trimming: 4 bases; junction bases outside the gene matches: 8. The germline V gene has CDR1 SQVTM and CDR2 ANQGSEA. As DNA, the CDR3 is TGCAGCGGGCTCCGACAGGGGAGCTATGGCTACACCTTC. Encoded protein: CSGLRQGSYGYTF.

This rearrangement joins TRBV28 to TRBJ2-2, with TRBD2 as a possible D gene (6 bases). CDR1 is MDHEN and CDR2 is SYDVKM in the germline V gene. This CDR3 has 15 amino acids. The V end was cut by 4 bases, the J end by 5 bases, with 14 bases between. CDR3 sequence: CASSSPGRRTGELFF. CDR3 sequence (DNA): TGTGCCAGCAGTTCCCCAGGGAGGAGAACCGGGGAGCTGTTTTTT. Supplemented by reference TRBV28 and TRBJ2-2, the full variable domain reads DVKVTQSSRYLVKRTGEKVFLECVQDMDHENMFWYRQDPGLGLRLIYFSYDVKMKEKGDIPEGYSVSREKKERFSLILESASTNQTSMYLCASSSPGRRTGELFFGEGSRLTVL.

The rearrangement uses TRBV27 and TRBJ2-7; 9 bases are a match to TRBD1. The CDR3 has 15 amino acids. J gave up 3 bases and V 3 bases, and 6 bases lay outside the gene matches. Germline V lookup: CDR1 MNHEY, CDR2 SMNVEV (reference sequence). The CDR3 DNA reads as TGTGCCAGCAGTTTCTCCCCGGGACAGGGCTACGAGCAGTACTTC. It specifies CASSFSPGQGYEQYF.

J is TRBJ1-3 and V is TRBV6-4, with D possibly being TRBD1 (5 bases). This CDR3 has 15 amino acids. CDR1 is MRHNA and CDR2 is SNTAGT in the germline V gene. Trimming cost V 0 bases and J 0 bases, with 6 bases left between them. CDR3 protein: CASSDSQVSGNTIYF. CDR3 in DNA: TGTGCCAGCAGTGACTCACAGGTCTCTGGAAACACCATATATTTT.

CDR3 DNA: TGCGCCAGCCGGGGACAGGCCACCACCATATATTTT. It specifies CASRGQATTIYF. The gene calls are TRBV4-1 and TRBJ1-3; TRBD1 agrees at 8 bases. CDR1 is MGHRA and CDR2 is YSYEKL in the germline V gene. The CDR3 has 12 amino acids. V lost 8 bases and J lost 9; bases outside the gene matches: 6.